This T cell receptor beta chain was observed in a study of technical replicates of blood from several donors. The data were produced by immunoSEQ multiplex PCR, yet TCRdb's version contains in-frame clones alone and is incomplete. Seen here are about 70,000 clones, roughly nine tenths observed once, and the top ten hold 4.7%. V trimming: 6 bases; J trimming: 5 bases; junction bases outside the gene matches: 4. The CDR3 has 15 residues. Germline V gene sequence: CDR1 ENHRY, CDR2 SYGVKD. The source material was PBMCs. This clonotype was obtained from a human donor in good health. Some clones in this sample may be carry-over from other donors' samples. This sequence joins TRBV10-3 and TRBJ2-1; TRBD2 matches 13 bases. Here the CDR3 DNA reads TGTGCCATCAGGGGGACTAGCGGGACGAACAATGAGCAGTTCTTC. Protein: CAIRGTSGTNNEQFF.